This T cell receptor beta chain was captured by sequencing in a study of regulatory T cells in long-lasting Graves disease. In its sample, this clonotype was seen a few times. Described time point: persistent/refractory GD, antithyroid drugs over 5 years with positive TRAb. Making the TCR library involved RNA that had been extracted from PBMCs. Germline loops: CDR1 DFQATT, CDR2 SNEGSKA (reference sequence). The V gene end was trimmed by 7 bases and the J gene end by 2 bases; junction bases not matched to a gene: 8. This CDR3 has 13 residues. Arm-PCR with iRepertoire HTBI primers amplified the CDR3 regions for these TCR beta libraries. TCRdb processed the multiplex PCR reads anew with MiXCR; each CDR3 protein has one entry. This table holds more than 650,000 distinct CDR3 sequences, about 30% found once.

This clonotype was obtained from a female donor with Graves disease. The V call is TRBV20-1, the J call TRBJ2-7, with TRBD1 identical over 7 bases. The source material was peripheral blood mononuclear cells (PBMCs), sampled when the disease was refractory, from a patient treated with antithyroid drugs. Here the CDR3 reads CSDRGQTPYEQYF. Here the CDR3 DNA reads TGCAGTGATAGGGGACAGACCCCCTACGAGCAGTACTTC.